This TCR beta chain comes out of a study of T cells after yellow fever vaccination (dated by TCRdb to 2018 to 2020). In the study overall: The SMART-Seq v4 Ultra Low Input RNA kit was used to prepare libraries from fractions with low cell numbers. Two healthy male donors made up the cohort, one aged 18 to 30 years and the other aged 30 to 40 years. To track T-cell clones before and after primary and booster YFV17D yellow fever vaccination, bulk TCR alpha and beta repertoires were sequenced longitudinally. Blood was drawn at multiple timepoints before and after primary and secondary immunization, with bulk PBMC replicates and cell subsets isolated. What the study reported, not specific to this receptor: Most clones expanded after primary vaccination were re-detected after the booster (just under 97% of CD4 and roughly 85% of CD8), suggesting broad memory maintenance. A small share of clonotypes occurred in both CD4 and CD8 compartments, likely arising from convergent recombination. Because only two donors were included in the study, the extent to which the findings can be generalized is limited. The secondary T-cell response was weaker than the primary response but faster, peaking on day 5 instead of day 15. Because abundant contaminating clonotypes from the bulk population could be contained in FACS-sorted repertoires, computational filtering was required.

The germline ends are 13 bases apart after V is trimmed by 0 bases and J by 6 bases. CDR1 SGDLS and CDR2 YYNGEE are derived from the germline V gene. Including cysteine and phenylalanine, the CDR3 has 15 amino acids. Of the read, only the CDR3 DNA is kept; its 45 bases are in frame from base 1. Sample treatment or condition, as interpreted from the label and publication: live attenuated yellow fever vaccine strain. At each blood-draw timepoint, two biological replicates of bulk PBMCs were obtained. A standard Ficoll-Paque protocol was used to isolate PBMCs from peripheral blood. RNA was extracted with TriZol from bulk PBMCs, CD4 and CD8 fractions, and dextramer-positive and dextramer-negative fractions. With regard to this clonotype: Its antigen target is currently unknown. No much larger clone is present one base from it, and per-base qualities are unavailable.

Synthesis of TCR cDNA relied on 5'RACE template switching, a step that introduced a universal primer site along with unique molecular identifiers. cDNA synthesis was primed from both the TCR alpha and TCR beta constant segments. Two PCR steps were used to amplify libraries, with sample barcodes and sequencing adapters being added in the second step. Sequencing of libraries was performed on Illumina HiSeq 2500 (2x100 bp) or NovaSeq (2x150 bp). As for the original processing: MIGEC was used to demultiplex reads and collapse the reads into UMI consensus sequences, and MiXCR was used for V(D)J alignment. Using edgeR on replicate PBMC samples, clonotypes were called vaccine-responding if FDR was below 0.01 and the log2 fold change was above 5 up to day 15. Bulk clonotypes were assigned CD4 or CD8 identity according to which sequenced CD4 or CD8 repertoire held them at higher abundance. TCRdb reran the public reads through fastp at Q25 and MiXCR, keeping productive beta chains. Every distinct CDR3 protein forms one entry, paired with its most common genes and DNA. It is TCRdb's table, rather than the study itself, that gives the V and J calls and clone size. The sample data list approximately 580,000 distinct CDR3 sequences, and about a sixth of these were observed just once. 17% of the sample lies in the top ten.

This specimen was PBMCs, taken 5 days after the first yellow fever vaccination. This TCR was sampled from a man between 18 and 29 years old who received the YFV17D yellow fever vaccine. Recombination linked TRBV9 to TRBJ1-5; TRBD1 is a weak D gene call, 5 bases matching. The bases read TGTGCCAGCAGCGTAGGTTCAGGGCTTGGTCAGCCCCAGCATTTT. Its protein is CASSVGSGLGQPQHF.